A single TCR beta chain is shown here with its context. CDR1 MNHEY and CDR2 SMNVEV come from the germline V gene (reference sequence). The CDR3 is 16 amino acids. The V and J ends lost 2 bases and 7 bases respectively, with 15 bases between them. Original methodology: For nucleated cells, counts were estimated from reference gene primer amplification. Here immunoSEQ multiplex PCR was the method, and the copy in TCRdb shows in-frame clones only, minus some. The V and J calls and the clone size are those of that table, but D and trimming were determined from the DNA. The table records about 150,000 clones, 80% to 90% of them present only once. The sample belongs to a study of blood T cell repertoires in COVID-19.

Sequenced sample: peripheral blood. This clonotype was obtained from a woman in her 70s with acute or convalescent COVID-19. The chain employs TRBV27 and TRBJ1-6; a possible D gene is TRBD1 (6 bases). CDR3 bases: TGTGCCAGCAGTTTAGTTCCGTGGCAGGGGAATTCACCCCTCCACTTT. Protein: CASSLVPWQGNSPLHF.